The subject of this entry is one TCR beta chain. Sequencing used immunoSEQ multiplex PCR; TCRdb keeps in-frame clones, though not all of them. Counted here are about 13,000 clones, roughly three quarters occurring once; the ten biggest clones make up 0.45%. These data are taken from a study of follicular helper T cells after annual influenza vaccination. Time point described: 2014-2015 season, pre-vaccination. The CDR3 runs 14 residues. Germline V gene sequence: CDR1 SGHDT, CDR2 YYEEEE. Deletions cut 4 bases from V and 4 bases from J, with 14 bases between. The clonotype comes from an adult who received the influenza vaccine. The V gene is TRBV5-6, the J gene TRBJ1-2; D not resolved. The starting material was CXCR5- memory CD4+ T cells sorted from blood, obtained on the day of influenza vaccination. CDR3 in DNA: TGTGCCAGCAGCGCGACTAGGGCGCTCTATGGCTACACCTTC. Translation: CASSATRALYGYTF.